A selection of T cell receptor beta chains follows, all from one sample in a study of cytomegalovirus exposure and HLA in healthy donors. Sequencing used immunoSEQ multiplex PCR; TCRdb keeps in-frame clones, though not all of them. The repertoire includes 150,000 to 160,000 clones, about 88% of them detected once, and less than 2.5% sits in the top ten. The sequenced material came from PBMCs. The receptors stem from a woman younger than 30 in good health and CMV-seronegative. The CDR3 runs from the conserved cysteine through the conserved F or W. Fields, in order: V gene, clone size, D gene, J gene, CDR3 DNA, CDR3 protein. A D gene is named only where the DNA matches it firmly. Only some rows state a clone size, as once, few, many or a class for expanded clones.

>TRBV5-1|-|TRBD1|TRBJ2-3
TGCGCCAGCAGCTTCAGGGACAGACGCACAGATACGCAGTATTTT
CASSFRDRRTDTQYF
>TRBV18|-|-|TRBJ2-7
TGTGCCAGCTCACCAAATGAGGACGAGCAGTACTTC
CASSPNEDEQYF
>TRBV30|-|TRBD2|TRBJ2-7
TGTGCCTGGAGTCAAGCGGGAGGCCACTACGAGCAGTACTTC
CAWSQAGGHYEQYF
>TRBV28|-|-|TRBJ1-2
TGTGCCAGCAGTTTATGGCAGGGTCGTGGCTACACCTTC
CASSLWQGRGYTF
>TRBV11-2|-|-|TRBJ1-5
TGTGCCAGCAGCCTCAGGGTAAATCAGCCCCAGCATTTT
CASSLRVNQPQHF
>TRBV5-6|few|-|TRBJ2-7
TGTGCCAGCAGCCCGCAGGGGAGTGGTACCTACGAGCAGTACTTC
CASSPQGSGTYEQYF
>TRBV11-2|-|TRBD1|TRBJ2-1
TGTGCCAGCAGCTTAATACAGGGGTACAATGAGCAGTTCTTC
CASSLIQGYNEQFF
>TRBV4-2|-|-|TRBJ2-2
TGTGCCAGCAGCCAAGATCCGAAAACAGCGAACACCGGGGAGCTGTTTTTT
CASSQDPKTANTGELFF
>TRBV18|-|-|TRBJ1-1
TGTGCCAGCTCACCAGACGGGGGCACTGAAGCTTTCTTT
CASSPDGGTEAFF
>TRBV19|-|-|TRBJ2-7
TGTGCCAGTAGCCTCGAGCGGACTTACGAGCAGTACTTC
CASSLERTYEQYF
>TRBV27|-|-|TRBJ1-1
TGTGCCAGCAGTTTAAAAAAGAGCACTGAAGCTTTCTTT
CASSLKKSTEAFF
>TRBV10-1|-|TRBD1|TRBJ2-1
TGCGCCAGCAGCTCCGGGACAGGGGCCAGCAATGAGCAGTTCTTC
CASSSGTGASNEQFF
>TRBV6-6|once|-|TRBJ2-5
TGTGCCAGCATCGCCCAGGGGCAACAGACCCAGTACTTC
CASIAQGQQTQYF
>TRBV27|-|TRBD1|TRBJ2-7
TGTGCCAGCAACCTAGAGCGCATGGACAGGTCCTACGAGCAGTACTTC
CASNLERMDRSYEQYF
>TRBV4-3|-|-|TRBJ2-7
TGCGCCAGCAGCCAAGAGTGGTTCGGCGGCTACGAGCAGTACTTC
CASSQEWFGGYEQYF
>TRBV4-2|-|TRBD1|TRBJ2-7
TGTGCCAGCAGCCAAGAATCTGGGACAGGGGTCCACGAGCAGTACTTC
CASSQESGTGVHEQYF
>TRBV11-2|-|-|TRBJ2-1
TGTGCCAGCAGCTTAGAGGGGACATCCTACAATGAGCAGTTCTTC
CASSLEGTSYNEQFF
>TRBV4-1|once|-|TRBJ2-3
TGCGCCAGCAGCCATCCCTATAAGCGGCCGAAAGATACGCAGTATTTT
CASSHPYKRPKDTQYF
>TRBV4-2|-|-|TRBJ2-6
TGTGCCAGCAGCCAAGTGGAGTCTGGGGCCAACGTCCTGACTTTC
CASSQVESGANVLTF
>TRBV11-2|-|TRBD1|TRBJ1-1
TGTGCCAGCAGCCCGCGGGACAGGGGGCAGGCTTTCTTT
CASSPRDRGQAFF
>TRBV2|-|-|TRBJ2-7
TGTGCCTTCGGCTACGAGCAGTACTTC
CAFGYEQYF
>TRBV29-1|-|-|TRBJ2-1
TGCAGCGTTGCCCTAGAGGCTAGCGTAGACAATGAGCAGTTCTTC
CSVALEASVDNEQFF
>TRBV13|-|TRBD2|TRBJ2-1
TGTGCCAGCAGCTTAGTATCGTCGCTAGCGGGAGGGAGGGCTAACAATGAGCAGTTCTTC
CASSLVSSLAGGRANNEQFF
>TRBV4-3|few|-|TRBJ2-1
TGCGCCAGCAGCCAAGATTTACTAGCTACCTACAATGAGCAGTTCTTC
CASSQDLLATYNEQFF
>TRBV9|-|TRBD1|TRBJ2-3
TGTGCCAGCAGCGTTGTGAAGGGACAGGCCGATGGAGGGACGTGGCCAGATACGCAGTATTTT
CASSVVKGQADGGTWPDTQYF
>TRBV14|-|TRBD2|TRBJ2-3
TGTGCCAGCAGCCGCACCCTAGCGGGGGCCACAGATACGCAGTATTTT
CASSRTLAGATDTQYF
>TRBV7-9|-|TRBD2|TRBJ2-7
TGTGCTGAGACTAGCGGGAGTACCGCCTACGAGCAGTACTTC
CAETSGSTAYEQYF
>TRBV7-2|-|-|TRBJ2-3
TGTGCCAGCAGCTTAGAGGGGTCGGGCACAGATACGCAGTATTTT
CASSLEGSGTDTQYF
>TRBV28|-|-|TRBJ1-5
TGTGCCAGCAGACGGGGGGTAAGCAATCAGCCCCAGCATTTT
CASRRGVSNQPQHF
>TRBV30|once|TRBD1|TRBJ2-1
TGTGCCTGGACTCGACAGGGGGGTTATTTGTTCTTC
CAWTRQGGYLFF
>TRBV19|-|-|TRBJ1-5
TGTGCCAGTAGTACCCAGTCAGGGATCGGTCAGCCCCAGCATTTT
CASSTQSGIGQPQHF
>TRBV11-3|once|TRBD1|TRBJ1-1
TGTGCCAGCAGCTTAACAGGGGGCACTGAAGCTTTCTTT
CASSLTGGTEAFF
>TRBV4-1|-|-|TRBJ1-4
TGCGCCAGCAGCCGCGGACTGCCAACTAATGAAAAACTGTTTTTT
CASSRGLPTNEKLFF
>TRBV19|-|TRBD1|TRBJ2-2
TGTGCCAGTACAGGGGGCGTGGGCGGGGAGCTGTTTTTT
CASTGGVGGELFF
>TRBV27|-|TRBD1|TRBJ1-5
TGTGCCAGCAGTCCCAGGGGGCTGAATCAGCCCCAGCATTTT
CASSPRGLNQPQHF
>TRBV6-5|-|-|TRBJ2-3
TGTGCCACAAACGCCCCGGGCACAGATACGCAGTATTTT
CATNAPGTDTQYF
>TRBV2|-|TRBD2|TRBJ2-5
TGTGCCAGCACCGCTGAGAGACTAGCGGGAGAGACCCAGTACTTC
CASTAERLAGETQYF
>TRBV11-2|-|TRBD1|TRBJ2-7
TGTGCCAGCAGCTTGACAGGGGGAGGATCTTACGAGCAGTACTTC
CASSLTGGGSYEQYF
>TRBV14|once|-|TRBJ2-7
TGTGCCAGCAGCCAAGATTCAGCGACCTTCGGGAGCTACGAGCAGTACTTC
CASSQDSATFGSYEQYF
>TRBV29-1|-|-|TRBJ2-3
TGCAGCGTTGTAGGGCAGGGTAATCTGGGCAACCGGGCAGATACGCAGTATTTT
CSVVGQGNLGNRADTQYF
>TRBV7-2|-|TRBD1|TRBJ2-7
TGTGCCAGCAGCCCCGGACCCGGGACAGGGGTCTACGAGCAGTACTTC
CASSPGPGTGVYEQYF
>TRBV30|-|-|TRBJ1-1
TGTGCCTGGAGTACAGGGCCGAACACTGAAGCTTTCTTT
CAWSTGPNTEAFF
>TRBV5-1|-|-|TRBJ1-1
TGCGCCAGCAGCTTGGGGCAGGAGAACACTGAAGCTTTCTTT
CASSLGQENTEAFF
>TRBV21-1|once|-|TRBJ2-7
TGTGCCAGCAGCCTCACCGGACATTTGAGCTCCTACGAGCAGTACTTC
CASSLTGHLSSYEQYF
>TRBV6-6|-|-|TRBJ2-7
TGTGCCAGCAGTTTGGTCCTGAGGGAGCAGTACTTC
CASSLVLREQYF
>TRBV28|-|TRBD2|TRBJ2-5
TGTGCCAGCAGCCAAAACCTACTAGCGGGGGGGCCGGGAGAGACCCAGTACTTC
CASSQNLLAGGPGETQYF
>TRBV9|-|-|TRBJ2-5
TGTGCCAGCAGCGTAGATGTCGTTGAGACCCAGTACTTC
CASSVDVVETQYF
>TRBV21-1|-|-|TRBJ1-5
TGTGCCAGCAGCAAACCCAGGGGCCTCAATCAGCCCCAGCATTTT
CASSKPRGLNQPQHF
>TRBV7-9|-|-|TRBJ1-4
TGTGCCAGCAGCCCAGGGGTCCCTAATGAAAAACTGTTTTTT
CASSPGVPNEKLFF
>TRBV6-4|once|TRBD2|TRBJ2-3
TGTGCCAGCAGTGACTCGAGCGGGGGGGCCACAGATGCGCAGTATTTT
CASSDSSGGATDAQYF
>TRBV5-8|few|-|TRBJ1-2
TGTGCCAGCTCAGTTGGGGGCTGGTATGGCTACACCTTC
CASSVGGWYGYTF